One sample yielded the 5 T cell receptor beta chains listed below, sequenced in a study of T cells after yellow fever vaccination. TCRdb re-derived calls from the 5' RACE reads in MiXCR, one entry per CDR3 protein. The sample yields 70,000 to 80,000 distinct CDR3 sequences, about 7.3% seen once. The sequencing used CD8+ T cells sorted from PBMCs, collected roughly 10 days after the first yellow fever vaccination. The receptor source for this set is a man aged 18-30 years who received the YFV17D yellow fever vaccine.

This clonotype was recorded many times. J is TRBJ2-5 and V is TRBV6-5; maybe TRBD2 (6 bases). Germline CDR1 and CDR2: MNHEY and SVGAGI. The CDR3 sequence is 17 residues long. Trimming left V 0 bases short and J 4 bases short, with 18 bases between. The CDR3 sequence is CASSYSSIPSGRETQYF. The CDR3 DNA reads TGTGCCAGCAGTTACTCGAGTATTCCGAGCGGGCGAGAGACCCAGTACTTC.

This clonotype was found a few times. The chain joins TRBV13 to TRBJ2-5; a possible D gene is TRBD2 (5 bases). The CDR3 is made up of 14 amino acids. Deletions cut 4 bases from V and 1 base from J, with 10 bases between. Per germline, CDR1 PRHDT and CDR2 FYEKMQ (reference sequence). CDR3 protein: CASSSQRSQETQYF. The CDR3 DNA reads TGTGCCAGCAGCTCCCAGCGGAGCCAAGAGACCCAGTACTTC.

This chain links TRBV27 with TRBJ1-5; tentative D call: TRBD1 (5 bases). The CDR3 runs to 15 residues. The ends were cut back, 5 bases at V and 0 bases at J, with 11 bases in the middle. Germline CDR1 reads MNHEY; CDR2 reads SMNVEV (reference sequence). CDR3 nucleotide sequence: TGTGCCAGCAGTCAGACAGTGTATAGCAATCAGCCCCAGCATTTT. Translating it yields CASSQTVYSNQPQHF.

To note about this clonotype: A much larger clone is a single base away; this may be a read error. V is TRBV27 and J is TRBJ1-2; D ambiguous. This CDR3 comprises 14 residues. Germline V gives CDR1 MNHEY, CDR2 SMNVEV (reference sequence). V lost 5 bases and J lost 9, with 19 bases in between. The CDR3, as DNA: TGTGCCAGCAGTCCTCTAACCCGGGAGGAACGCTACACCTTC. Protein sequence: CASSPLTREERYTF.

This clonotype was counted only a few times. The J gene is TRBJ2-4, the V gene TRBV7-2; possible D gene TRBD2, 6 bases. CDR3 size: 15 residues. Per the germline V gene, CDR1 is SGHTA and CDR2 is FQGNSA. V gave up 4 bases and J gave up 8 bases, with 18 bases separating them. The CDR3 protein is CASSWPDYGGDIQYF. CDR3 DNA sequence: TGTGCCAGCAGCTGGCCCGACTACGGGGGTGACATTCAGTACTTC.